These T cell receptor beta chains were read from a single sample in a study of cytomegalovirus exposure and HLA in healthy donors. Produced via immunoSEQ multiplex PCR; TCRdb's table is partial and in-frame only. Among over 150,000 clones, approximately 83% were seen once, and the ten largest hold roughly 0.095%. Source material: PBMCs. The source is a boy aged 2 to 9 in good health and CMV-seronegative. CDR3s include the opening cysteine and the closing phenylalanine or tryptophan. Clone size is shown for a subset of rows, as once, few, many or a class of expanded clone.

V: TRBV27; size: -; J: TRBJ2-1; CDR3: CASSLSTANEQFF
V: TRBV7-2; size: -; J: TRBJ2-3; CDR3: CASSRSWADTQYF
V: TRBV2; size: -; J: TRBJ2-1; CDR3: CASSGVGGSLNEQFF
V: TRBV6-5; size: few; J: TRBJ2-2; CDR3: CASSRTASNTGELFF
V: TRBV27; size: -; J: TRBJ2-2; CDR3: CASSPRDRGGSGELFF
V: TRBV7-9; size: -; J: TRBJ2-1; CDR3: CASSPGGGSHNEQFF
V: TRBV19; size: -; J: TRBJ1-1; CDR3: CASSIHPKQDMNTEAFF
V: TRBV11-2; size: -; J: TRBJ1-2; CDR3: CASSLDPLDSSNYGYTF
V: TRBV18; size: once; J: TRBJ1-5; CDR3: CASSPRGQGYQPQHF
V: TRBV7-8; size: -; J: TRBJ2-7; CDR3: CASSLKPGLFYEQYF
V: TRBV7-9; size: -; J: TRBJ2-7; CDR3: CASSLRTEGAYEQYF
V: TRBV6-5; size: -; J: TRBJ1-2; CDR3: CASSSTGGFYGYTF
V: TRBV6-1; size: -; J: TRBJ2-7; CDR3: CASSTQGGDEQYF
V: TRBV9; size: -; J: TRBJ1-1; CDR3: CASRRDTYSQRAFF
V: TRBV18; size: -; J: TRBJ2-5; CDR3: CASSPAETQYF
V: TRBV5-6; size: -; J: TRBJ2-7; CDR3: CASSASGTLNYEQYF